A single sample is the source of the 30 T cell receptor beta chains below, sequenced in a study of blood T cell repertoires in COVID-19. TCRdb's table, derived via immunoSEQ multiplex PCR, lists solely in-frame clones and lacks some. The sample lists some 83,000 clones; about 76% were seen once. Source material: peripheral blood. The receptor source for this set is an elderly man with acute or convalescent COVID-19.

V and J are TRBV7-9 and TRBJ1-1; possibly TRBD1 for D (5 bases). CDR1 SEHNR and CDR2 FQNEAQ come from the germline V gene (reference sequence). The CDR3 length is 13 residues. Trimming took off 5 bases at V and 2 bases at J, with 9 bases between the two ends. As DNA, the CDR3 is TGTGCCAGCAGCGTCGACAGTAACACTGAAGCTTTCTTT. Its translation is CASSVDSNTEAFF.

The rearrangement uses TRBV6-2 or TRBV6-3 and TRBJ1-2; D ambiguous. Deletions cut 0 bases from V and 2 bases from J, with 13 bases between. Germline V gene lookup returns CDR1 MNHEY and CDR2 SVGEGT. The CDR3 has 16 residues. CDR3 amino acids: CASSYSRAEWNYGYTF. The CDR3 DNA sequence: TGTGCCAGCAGTTACTCGAGGGCGGAATGGAACTATGGCTACACCTTC.

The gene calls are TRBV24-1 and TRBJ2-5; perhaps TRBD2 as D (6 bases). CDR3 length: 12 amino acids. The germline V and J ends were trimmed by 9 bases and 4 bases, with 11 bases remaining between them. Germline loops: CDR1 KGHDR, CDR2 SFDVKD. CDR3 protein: CATQSGGETQYF. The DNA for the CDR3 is TGTGCCACCCAATCCGGGGGAGAGACCCAGTACTTC.

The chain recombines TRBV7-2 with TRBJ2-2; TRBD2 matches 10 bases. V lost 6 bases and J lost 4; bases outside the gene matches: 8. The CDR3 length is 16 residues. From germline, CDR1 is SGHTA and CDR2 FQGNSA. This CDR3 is CASSPGLAGVTGELFF. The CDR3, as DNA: TGTGCCAGCAGTCCCGGCCTAGCGGGAGTCACCGGGGAGCTGTTTTTT.

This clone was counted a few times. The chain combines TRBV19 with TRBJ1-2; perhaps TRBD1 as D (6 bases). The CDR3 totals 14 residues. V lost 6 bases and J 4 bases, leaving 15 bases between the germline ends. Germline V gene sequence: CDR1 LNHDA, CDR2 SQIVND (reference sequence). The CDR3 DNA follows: TGTGCCAGTAGGTCGCAGGGGTGGGGCTATGGCTACACCTTC. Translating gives CASRSQGWGYGYTF.

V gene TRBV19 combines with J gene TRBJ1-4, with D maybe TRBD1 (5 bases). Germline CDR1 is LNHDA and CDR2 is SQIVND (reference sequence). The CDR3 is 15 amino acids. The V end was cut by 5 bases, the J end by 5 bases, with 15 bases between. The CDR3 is CASSLLGGANEKLFF. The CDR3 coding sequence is TGTGCCAGTAGTCTCCTGGGAGGGGCCAATGAAAAACTGTTTTTT.

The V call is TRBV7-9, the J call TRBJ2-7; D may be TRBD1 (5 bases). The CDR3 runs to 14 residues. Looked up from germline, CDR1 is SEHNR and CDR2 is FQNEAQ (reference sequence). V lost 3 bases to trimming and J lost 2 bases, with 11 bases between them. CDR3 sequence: CASSFAGMTYEQYF. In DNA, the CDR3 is TGTGCCAGCAGCTTTGCAGGGATGACCTACGAGCAGTACTTC.

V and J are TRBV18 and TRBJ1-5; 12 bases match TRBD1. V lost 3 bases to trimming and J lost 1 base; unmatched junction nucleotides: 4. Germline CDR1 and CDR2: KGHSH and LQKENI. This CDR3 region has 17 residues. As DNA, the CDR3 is TGTGCCAGCTCACCCGGGACAGGGGGCCGAAGCAATCAGCCCCAGCATTTT. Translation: CASSPGTGGRSNQPQHF.

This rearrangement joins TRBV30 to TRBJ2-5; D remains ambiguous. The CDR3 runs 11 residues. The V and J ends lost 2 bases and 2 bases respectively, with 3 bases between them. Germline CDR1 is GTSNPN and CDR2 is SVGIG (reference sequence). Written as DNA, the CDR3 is TGTGCCTGGAGTTATCAAGAGACCCAGTACTTC. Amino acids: CAWSYQETQYF.

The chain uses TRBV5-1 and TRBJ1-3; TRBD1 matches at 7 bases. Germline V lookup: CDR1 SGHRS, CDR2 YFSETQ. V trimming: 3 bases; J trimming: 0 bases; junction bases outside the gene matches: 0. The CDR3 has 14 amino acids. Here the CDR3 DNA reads TGCGCCAGCAGCTCAGGGGGCTCTGGAAACACCATATATTTT. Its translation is CASSSGGSGNTIYF.

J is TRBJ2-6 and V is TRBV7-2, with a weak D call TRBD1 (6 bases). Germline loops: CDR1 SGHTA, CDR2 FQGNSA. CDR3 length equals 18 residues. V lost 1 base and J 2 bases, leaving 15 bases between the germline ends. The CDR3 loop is CASSLEHRAGAGANVLTF. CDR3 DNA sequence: TGTGCCAGCAGCTTAGAACACAGGGCAGGAGCTGGGGCCAACGTCCTGACTTTC.

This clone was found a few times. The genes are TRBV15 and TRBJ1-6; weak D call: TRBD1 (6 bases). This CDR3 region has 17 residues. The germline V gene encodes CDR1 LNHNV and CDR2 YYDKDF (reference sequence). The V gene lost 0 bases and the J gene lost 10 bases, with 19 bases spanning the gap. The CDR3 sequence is CATSRDRGGGSRSPLHF. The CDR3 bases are TGTGCCACCAGCAGAGATCGGGGGGGCGGGAGTAGGTCACCCCTCCACTTT. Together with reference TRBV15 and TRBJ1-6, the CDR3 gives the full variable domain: DAMVIQNPRYQVTQFGKPVTLSCSQTLNHNVMYWYQQKSSQAPKLLFHYYDKDFNNEADTPDNFQSRRPNTSFCFLDIRSPGLGDTAMYLCATSRDRGGGSRSPLHFGNGTRLTVT.

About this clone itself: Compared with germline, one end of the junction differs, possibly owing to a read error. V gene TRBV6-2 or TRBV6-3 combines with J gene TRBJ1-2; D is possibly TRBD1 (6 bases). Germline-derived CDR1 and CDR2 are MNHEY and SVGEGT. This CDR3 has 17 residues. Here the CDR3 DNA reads TGTGCCAGCAGCTACTACGATGCAGGGGCCATTACTTATGGCTACACCTTC. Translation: CASSYYDAGAITYGYTF.

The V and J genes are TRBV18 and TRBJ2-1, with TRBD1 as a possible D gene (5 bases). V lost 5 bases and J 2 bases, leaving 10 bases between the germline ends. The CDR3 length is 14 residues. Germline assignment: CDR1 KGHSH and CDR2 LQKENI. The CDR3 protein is CASSATATYNEQFF. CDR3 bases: TGTGCCAGCTCAGCGACAGCCACCTACAATGAGCAGTTCTTC.

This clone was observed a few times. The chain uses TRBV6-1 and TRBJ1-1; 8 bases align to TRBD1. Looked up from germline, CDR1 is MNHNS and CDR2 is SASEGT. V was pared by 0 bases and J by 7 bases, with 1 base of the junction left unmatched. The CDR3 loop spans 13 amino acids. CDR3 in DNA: TGTGCCAGCAGTGAAGCTGGACAGGGTGAAGCTTTCTTT. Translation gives CASSEAGQGEAFF.

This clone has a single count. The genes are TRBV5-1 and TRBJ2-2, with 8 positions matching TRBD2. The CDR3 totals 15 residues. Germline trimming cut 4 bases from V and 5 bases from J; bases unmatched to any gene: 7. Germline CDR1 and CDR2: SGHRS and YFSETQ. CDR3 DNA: TGCGCCAGCAGCAGTGCCGGGACTAGAACCGGGGAGCTGTTTTTT. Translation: CASSSAGTRTGELFF. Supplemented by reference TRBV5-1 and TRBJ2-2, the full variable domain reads KAGVTQTPRYLIKTRGQQVTLSCSPISGHRSVSWYQQTPGQGLQFLFEYFSETQRNKGNFPGRFSGRQFSNSRSEMNVSTLELGDSALYLCASSSAGTRTGELFFGEGSRLTVL.

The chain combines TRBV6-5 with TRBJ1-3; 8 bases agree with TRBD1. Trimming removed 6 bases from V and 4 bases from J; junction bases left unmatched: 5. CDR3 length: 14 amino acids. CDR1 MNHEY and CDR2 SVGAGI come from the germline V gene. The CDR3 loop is CASRSQGAGNTIYF. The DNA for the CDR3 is TGTGCCAGCAGATCCCAGGGGGCAGGAAACACCATATATTTT.

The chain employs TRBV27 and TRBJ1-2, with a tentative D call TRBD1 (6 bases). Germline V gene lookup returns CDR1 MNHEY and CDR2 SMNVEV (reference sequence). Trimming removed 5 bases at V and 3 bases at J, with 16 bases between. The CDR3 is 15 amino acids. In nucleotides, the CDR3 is TGTGCCAGCAGTCTTAGCCAGGGGTGGGACTATGGCTACACCTTC. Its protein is CASSLSQGWDYGYTF.

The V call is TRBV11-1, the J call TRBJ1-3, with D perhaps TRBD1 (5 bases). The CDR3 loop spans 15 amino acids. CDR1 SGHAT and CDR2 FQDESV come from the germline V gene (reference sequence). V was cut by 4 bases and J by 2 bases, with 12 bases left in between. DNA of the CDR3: TGTGCCAGCAGCTCCCGGGGACTTACTGGAAACACCATATATTTT. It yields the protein CASSSRGLTGNTIYF. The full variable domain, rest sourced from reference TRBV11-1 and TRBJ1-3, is EAEVAQSPRYKITEKSQAVAFWCDPISGHATLYWYRQILGQGPELLVQFQDESVVDDSQLPKDRFSAERLKGVDSTLKIQPAELGDSAMYLCASSSRGLTGNTIYFGEGSWLTVV.

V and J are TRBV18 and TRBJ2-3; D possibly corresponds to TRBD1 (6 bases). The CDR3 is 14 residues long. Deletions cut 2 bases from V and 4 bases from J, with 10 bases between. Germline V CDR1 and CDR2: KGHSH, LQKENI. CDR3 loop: CASSPSRGADTQYF. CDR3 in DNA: TGTGCCAGCTCACCATCCAGGGGTGCAGATACGCAGTATTTT.

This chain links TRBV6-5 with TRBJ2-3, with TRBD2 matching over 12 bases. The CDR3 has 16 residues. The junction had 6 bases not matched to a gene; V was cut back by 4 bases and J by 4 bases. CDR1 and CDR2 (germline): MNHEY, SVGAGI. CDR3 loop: CASSWASSGGADTQYF. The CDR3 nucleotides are TGTGCCAGCAGTTGGGCATCTAGCGGGGGGGCAGATACGCAGTATTTT.

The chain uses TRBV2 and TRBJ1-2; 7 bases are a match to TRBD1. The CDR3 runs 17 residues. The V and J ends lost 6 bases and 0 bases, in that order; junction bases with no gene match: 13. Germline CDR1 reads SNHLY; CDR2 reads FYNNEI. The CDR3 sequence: CASRGLIRDSTNYGYTF. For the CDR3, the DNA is TGTGCCAGCAGGGGTCTAATCCGGGACAGCACTAACTATGGCTACACCTTC.

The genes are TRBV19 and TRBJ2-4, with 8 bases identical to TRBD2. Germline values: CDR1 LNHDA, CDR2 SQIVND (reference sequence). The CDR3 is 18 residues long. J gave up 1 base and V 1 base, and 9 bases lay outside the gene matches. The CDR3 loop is CASSIVRSGGAAKNIQYF. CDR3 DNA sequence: TGTGCCAGTAGTATAGTTCGGTCGGGGGGGGCGGCCAAAAACATTCAGTACTTC.

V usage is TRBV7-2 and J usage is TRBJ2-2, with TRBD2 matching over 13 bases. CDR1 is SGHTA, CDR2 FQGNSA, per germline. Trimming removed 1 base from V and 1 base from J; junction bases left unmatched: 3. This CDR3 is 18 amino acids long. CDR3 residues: CASSLELAGGLNTGELFF. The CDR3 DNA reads TGTGCCAGCAGCTTAGAACTAGCGGGAGGGCTGAACACCGGGGAGCTGTTTTTT.

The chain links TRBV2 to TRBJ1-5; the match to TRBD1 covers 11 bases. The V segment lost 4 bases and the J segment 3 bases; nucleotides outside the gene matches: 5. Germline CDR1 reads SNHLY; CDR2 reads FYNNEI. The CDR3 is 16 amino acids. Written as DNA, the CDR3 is TGTGCCAGCAGTGGGACAGGGGGCGTTTTCAATCAGCCCCAGCATTTT. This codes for CASSGTGGVFNQPQHF.

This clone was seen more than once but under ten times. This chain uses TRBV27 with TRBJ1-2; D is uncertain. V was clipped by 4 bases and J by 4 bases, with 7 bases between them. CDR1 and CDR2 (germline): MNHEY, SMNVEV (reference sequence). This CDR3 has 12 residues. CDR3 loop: CASSSRGYGYTF. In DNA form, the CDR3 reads TGTGCCAGCAGTTCACGGGGCTATGGCTACACCTTC.

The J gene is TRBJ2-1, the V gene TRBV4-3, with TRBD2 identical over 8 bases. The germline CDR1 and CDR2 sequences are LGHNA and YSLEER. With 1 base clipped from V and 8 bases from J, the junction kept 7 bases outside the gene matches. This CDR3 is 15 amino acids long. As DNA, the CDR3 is TGCGCCAGCAGCCAAGTACGGGAGGGAGGGGATGAGCAGTTCTTC. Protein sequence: CASSQVREGGDEQFF.

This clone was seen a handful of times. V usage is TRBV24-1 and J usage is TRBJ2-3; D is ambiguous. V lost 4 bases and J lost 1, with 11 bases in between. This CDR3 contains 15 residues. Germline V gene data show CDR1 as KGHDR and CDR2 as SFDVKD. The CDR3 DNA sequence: TGTGCCACCAGTGACTCCCGAGCCCGCACAGATACGCAGTATTTT. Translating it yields CATSDSRARTDTQYF.

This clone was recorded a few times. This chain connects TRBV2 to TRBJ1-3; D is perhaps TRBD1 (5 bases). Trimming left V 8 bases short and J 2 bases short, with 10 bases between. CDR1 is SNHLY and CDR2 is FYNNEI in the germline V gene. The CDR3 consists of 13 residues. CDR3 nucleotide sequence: TGTGCCAGCCGCGGGACCGCTGGAAACACCATATATTTT. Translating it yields CASRGTAGNTIYF.

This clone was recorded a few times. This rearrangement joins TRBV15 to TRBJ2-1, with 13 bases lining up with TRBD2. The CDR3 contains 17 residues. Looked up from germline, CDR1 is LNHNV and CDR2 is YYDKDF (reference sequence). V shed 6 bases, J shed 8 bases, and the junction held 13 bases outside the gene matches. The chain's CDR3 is CATRERGLAGWIDEQFF. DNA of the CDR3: TGTGCCACCAGAGAGAGGGGACTAGCGGGATGGATTGATGAGCAGTTCTTC.